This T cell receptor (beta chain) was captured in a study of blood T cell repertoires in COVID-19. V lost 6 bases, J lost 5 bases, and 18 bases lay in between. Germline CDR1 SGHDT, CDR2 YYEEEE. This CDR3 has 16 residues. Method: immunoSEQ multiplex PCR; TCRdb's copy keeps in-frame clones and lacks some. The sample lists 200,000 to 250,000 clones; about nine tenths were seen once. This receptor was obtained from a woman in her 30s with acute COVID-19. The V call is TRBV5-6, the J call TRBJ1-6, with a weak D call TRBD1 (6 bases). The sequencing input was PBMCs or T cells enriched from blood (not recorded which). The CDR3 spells CASTTGARGDNSPLHF. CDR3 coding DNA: TGTGCCAGCACTACTGGGGCCAGGGGAGATAATTCACCCCTCCACTTT.